This passage covers 14 T cell receptor beta chains from one sample sequenced in a study of T cell clonotyping in hematopoietic cell transplantation. Libraries were prepared by immunoSEQ multiplex PCR; TCRdb keeps only in-frame clonotypes and omits some of them. The sample has 2,500 to 3,000 clones; approximately 82% are singletons. This material consisted of peripheral blood mononuclear cells, taken 30 days after allogeneic stem cell transplant. These TCRs come from a male patient aged 60-70 years who had an allogeneic stem cell transplant, so T cells may come from the graft donor. Some clones in this sample may be carry-over from other donors' samples.

The V gene is TRBV7-2, the J gene TRBJ1-1, with TRBD1 identical over 7 bases. The germline V gene has CDR1 SGHTA and CDR2 FQGNSA. After removal of 5 bases from V and 0 bases from J, the junction contained 3 bases not matched to a gene. The CDR3 sequence is 14 residues long. The CDR3 is CASSRQGMNTEAFF. DNA for the CDR3: TGTGCCAGCAGCCGACAGGGTATGAACACTGAAGCTTTCTTT.

The genes are TRBV19 and TRBJ2-7, with TRBD2 matching 13 bases. J gave up 7 bases and V 4 bases, and 4 bases lay outside the gene matches. CDR1 and CDR2 from the germline V gene are LNHDA and SQIVND (reference sequence). The CDR3 length is 14 residues. CDR3 in DNA: TGTGCCAGTAGTACCGGGACTAGCGGGAAGGAGCAGTACTTC. Translating it yields CASSTGTSGKEQYF.

CDR3 loop: CASSYTGTGNTEAFF. Written as DNA, the CDR3 is TGTGCCAGCAGTTACACCGGGACAGGGAACACTGAAGCTTTCTTT. The chain has TRBV6-5 and TRBJ1-1, with 8 bases lining up with TRBD1. The CDR3 has 15 amino acids. Losses at the gene ends were 2 bases for V and 1 base for J; bases not matched to a gene: 3. Per germline, CDR1 MNHEY and CDR2 SVGAGI.

This clone was observed a few times. Additional DNA sequences in this sample encode the identical CDR3. The rearrangement joins TRBV6-5 to TRBJ1-1, with D unclear. The germline V gene has CDR1 MNHEY and CDR2 SVGAGI. The CDR3 length is 12 residues. Trimming removed 2 bases at V and 5 bases at J, with 6 bases between. CDR3 DNA sequence: TGTGCCAGCAGTTACGGAGGTACTGAAGCTTTCTTT. Encoded protein: CASSYGGTEAFF.

This clone appeared once. This chain joins TRBV19 and TRBJ2-3; D perhaps matches TRBD2 (6 bases). V dropped 1 base and J dropped 4 bases, with 12 bases sitting between them. Germline V gives CDR1 LNHDA, CDR2 SQIVND (reference sequence). The CDR3 runs 15 residues. CDR3: CASSIGDLVADTQYF. The CDR3 DNA follows: TGTGCCAGTAGTATAGGGGACTTAGTCGCAGATACGCAGTATTTT.

The chain uses TRBV11-3 and TRBJ2-7, with 10 nucleotides matching TRBD2. CDR3 length: 13 amino acids. Germline V gene lookup returns CDR1 SGHNT and CDR2 YENEEA. The J segment lost 5 bases and the V segment lost 6 bases, leaving 4 bases of the junction unmatched. Written as DNA, the CDR3 is TGTGCCAGCAGGGCTAGCGGGAGCGACGAGCAGTACTTC. This gives the protein CASRASGSDEQYF.

The rearrangement uses TRBV18 and TRBJ1-1, with D hard to call. The CDR3 consists of 13 residues. Germline values: CDR1 KGHSH, CDR2 LQKENI. The germline V and J ends were trimmed by 4 bases and 1 base, with 7 bases remaining between them. The CDR3 is CASSRQSNTEAFF. CDR3 coding DNA: TGTGCCAGCTCACGGCAATCGAACACTGAAGCTTTCTTT.

The chain employs TRBV19 and TRBJ2-3; 7 nucleotides match TRBD2. Germline loops: CDR1 LNHDA, CDR2 SQIVND (reference sequence). Germline trimming cut 1 base from V and 1 base from J; bases unmatched to any gene: 2. There are 15 residues in the CDR3. DNA of the CDR3: TGTGCCAGTAGTATAGGCCTAGCGGGCACAGATACGCAGTATTTT. It translates to CASSIGLAGTDTQYF. Full variable domain (remainder filled in from reference TRBV19 and TRBJ2-3): DGGITQSPKYLFRKEGQNVTLSCEQNLNHDAMYWYRQDPGQGLRLIYYSQIVNDFQKGDIAEGYSVSREKKESFPLTVTSAQKNPTAFYLCASSIGLAGTDTQYFGPGTRLTVL.

A single count supports this clone. Mismatch with germline at one junction end may stem from a read error. This chain links TRBV7-7 with TRBJ2-1, with no clear D. The CDR3 contains 13 residues. Germline loops: CDR1 SSHAT, CDR2 FNYEAQ (reference sequence). CDR3 region: CASSMTPFNEQFF. In DNA form, the CDR3 reads TGTGCTAGCAGCATGACCCCTTTCAATGAGCAGTTCTTC.

V is TRBV5-4 and J is TRBJ2-7; TRBD2 agrees at 7 bases. The junction had 3 bases not matched to a gene; V was cut back by 6 bases and J by 6 bases. The germline V gene encodes CDR1 SGHNT and CDR2 YYREEE (reference sequence). The CDR3 contains 11 residues. The CDR3 here is CASNTGGEQYF. The CDR3 coding sequence is TGTGCCAGCAATACGGGGGGCGAGCAGTACTTC. The full variable domain, rest sourced from reference TRBV5-4 and TRBJ2-7, is ETGVTQSPTHLIKTRGQQVTLRCSSQSGHNTVSWYQQALGQGPQFIFQYYREEENGRGNFPPRFSGLQFPNYSSELNVNALELDDSALYLCASNTGGEQYFGPGTRLTVT.

The J gene is TRBJ1-3, the V gene TRBV2; the D gene is possibly TRBD1 (5 bases). V dropped 4 bases and J dropped 0 bases, with 10 bases sitting between them. The CDR3 loop spans 15 amino acids. The germline V gene encodes CDR1 SNHLY and CDR2 FYNNEI. CDR3 sequence: CASSGGRASGNTIYF. The CDR3 DNA is TGTGCCAGCAGTGGGGGACGGGCCTCTGGAAACACCATATATTTT.

The chain combines TRBV25-1 with TRBJ2-5, with 7 bases matching TRBD1. Trimming cost V 10 bases and J 4 bases; bases outside gene matches: 15. The CDR3 contains 15 residues. The germline gives CDR1 MGHDK, CDR2 SYGVNS. The CDR3 spells CATIRDSLGGETQYF. The CDR3 bases are TGTGCCACAATCCGGGACAGCTTAGGGGGAGAGACCCAGTACTTC.

This chain connects TRBV7-9 to TRBJ1-4, with D perhaps TRBD1 (5 bases). The V and J ends lost 0 bases and 0 bases respectively, with 8 bases between them. The CDR3 totals 16 residues. Per the germline V gene, CDR1 is SEHNR and CDR2 is FQNEAQ (reference sequence). The CDR3 coding sequence is TGTGCCAGCAGCTTAGCGGGGGGTCCAACTAATGAAAAACTGTTTTTT. Protein: CASSLAGGPTNEKLFF.

V usage is TRBV30 and J usage is TRBJ1-1; D is undetermined. CDR1 is GTSNPN and CDR2 is SVGIG in the germline V gene (reference sequence). The CDR3 sequence is 12 residues long. V was clipped by 6 bases and J by 0 bases, with 8 bases between them. The chain's CDR3 is CACAYMNTEAFF. The DNA of the CDR3 is TGTGCCTGTGCTTATATGAACACTGAAGCTTTCTTT.